This T cell receptor beta chain was found in a study of blood T cell repertoires in COVID-19. Study as a whole: Acute and convalescent COVID-19 specimens originated in the United States, Italy and Spain. In each case, the material was cDNA or gDNA derived from T cells, B-cell-depleted T cells, or PBMCs.

Cohorts were based on clinical histories the participants reported. Only in-frame clones appear in the TCRdb table, and some are missing; sequencing was by immunoSEQ multiplex PCR. The sample has 200,000 or so clones, roughly 84% seen once. Germline CDR1 reads MGHRA; CDR2 reads YSYEKL. The CDR3 loop spans 13 amino acids. The trim removed 4 bases at V and 9 bases at J, leaving 4 bases unmatched. This chain links TRBV4-1 with TRBJ1-5; 9 bases are a match to TRBD1. Sequenced sample: PBMCs or T cells enriched from blood (not recorded which). This TCR came from a man aged 30-40 years in a cohort exposed to, infected with or recovered from COVID-19 (not recorded which). Here the CDR3 DNA reads TGCGCCAGCAGCCTGGACAGGGGAGGGCCCCAGCATTTT. This codes for CASSLDRGGPQHF.